This T cell receptor beta chain was sequenced during a study of CD8 T cells in Susac syndrome. The CDR3 has 14 residues. CDR1 and CDR2 from the germline V gene are SGHDT and YYEEEE. Trimming shortened V by 7 bases and J by 6 bases, and 19 bases separated the two germline ends. RNA amounts of roughly 0.5 to 1 ug underwent reverse transcription with random hexamers. TCRdb called the immunoSEQ multiplex PCR reads again in MiXCR, with one record for every CDR3 protein. In the table there are approximately 210,000 distinct CDR3 sequences, approximately 95% of which are singletons. This clonotype was sampled from a human donor with multiple sclerosis. The sequenced sample was CD4+ T cells from PBMCs. This chain connects TRBV5-6 to TRBJ1-1, with unresolved D. The CDR3 nucleotides read TGTGCCAGCGATTCTTCCGGTGTGATCCCTGAAGCTTTCTTT. Translation: CASDSSGVIPEAFF.